The 30 T cell receptor beta chains presented below share a single source sample, sequenced in a study of blood T cells in healthy people across ages. A J-beta primer mix and a sample-barcoded 5' primer were used in a second PCR of roughly 6 to 11 cycles. TCRdb re-called the 5' RACE reads through MiXCR, storing one row per CDR3 protein. The sample includes fewer than 950,000 distinct CDR3 sequences, roughly 34% seen only once; the top ten take roughly 13%. The specimen was blood. The receptors were gathered from a man aged 18 to 30 in good health.

This clonotype has only a few counts. The genes are TRBV27 and TRBJ1-2, with D possibly TRBD1 on 6 matching bases. The CDR3 is made up of 14 amino acids. V was cut by 5 bases and J by 4 bases, with 14 bases left in between. Germline lookup yields CDR1 MNHEY and CDR2 SMNVEV (reference sequence). The CDR3 spells CASSPETGPYGYTF. The CDR3 DNA reads as TGTGCCAGCAGTCCCGAAACAGGGCCCTATGGCTACACCTTC.

This clonotype was counted a few times. V is TRBV7-2 and J is TRBJ1-6; D is uncertain. V shed 7 bases and J shed 9 bases, with 7 bases lying between them. The CDR3 loop spans 11 amino acids. Germline-derived CDR1 and CDR2 are SGHTA and FQGNSA. The CDR3 sequence: CASTNVSPLHF. CDR3 nucleotide sequence: TGTGCCAGCACCAACGTTTCACCCCTCCACTTT.

The chain couples TRBV5-1 to TRBJ2-5; unclear D gene. The V gene's germline CDR1 is SGHRS and CDR2 YFSETQ. The CDR3 is 14 residues long. V shed 0 bases and J shed 1 base, with 7 bases lying between them. The DNA for the CDR3 is TGCGCCAGCAGCTTGGAACCGTCCCAAGAGACCCAGTACTTC. Its translation: CASSLEPSQETQYF.

The V call is TRBV12-3 or TRBV12-4, the J call TRBJ2-7; TRBD1 might be the D (6 bases). The CDR3 is 14 amino acids. V was trimmed by 1 base and J by 3 bases, leaving 10 bases between them. The chain's CDR3 is CASSLEGELYEQYF. As DNA, the CDR3 is TGTGCCAGCAGTTTAGAGGGGGAACTCTACGAGCAGTACTTC.

V and J are TRBV5-1 and TRBJ2-5; D remains ambiguous. The CDR3 runs 14 residues. Looked up from germline, CDR1 is SGHRS and CDR2 is YFSETQ. The V end was cut by 0 bases, the J end by 1 base, with 7 bases between. CDR3 in amino acids: CASSLVPLQETQYF. The CDR3 DNA is TGCGCCAGCAGCTTGGTGCCCCTCCAAGAGACCCAGTACTTC.

The chain couples TRBV27 to TRBJ1-1; D unresolved. The V gene lost 6 bases and the J gene lost 1 base, with 12 bases spanning the gap. From germline, CDR1 is MNHEY and CDR2 SMNVEV (reference sequence). The CDR3 is 14 residues long. The CDR3 protein is CASSAGDTNTEAFF. In DNA, the CDR3 is TGTGCCAGCAGCGCCGGTGATACGAACACTGAAGCTTTCTTT.

The chain combines TRBV5-1 with TRBJ2-6; maybe TRBD1 (6 bases). The CDR3 is 17 amino acids. The V gene lost 4 bases and the J gene lost 1 base, with 15 bases spanning the gap. CDR1 SGHRS and CDR2 YFSETQ come from the germline V gene. In nucleotides, the CDR3 is TGCGCCAGCAGCCCGAATTTCGGGACATCTGGGGCCAACGTCCTGACTTTC. It encodes CASSPNFGTSGANVLTF.

This rearrangement joins TRBV2 to TRBJ1-1; a weak D match, TRBD1 (6 bases). This CDR3 has 14 residues. The germline V gene encodes CDR1 SNHLY and CDR2 FYNNEI. V dropped 2 bases and J dropped 3 bases, with 10 bases sitting between them. CDR3: CASSENRAYTEAFF. CDR3 coding DNA: TGTGCCAGCAGTGAAAACAGGGCTTACACTGAAGCTTTCTTT. Combining the CDR3 with reference TRBV2 and TRBJ1-1 gives the whole variable domain EPEVTQTPSHQVTQMGQEVILRCVPISNHLYFYWYRQILGQKVEFLVSFYNNEISEKSEIFDDQFSVERPDGSNFTLKIRSTKLEDSAMYFCASSENRAYTEAFFGQGTRLTVV.

The chain has TRBV21-1 and TRBJ2-1; TRBD1, the table's D call, lacks a check against the DNA. TRBV21-1 is labeled a pseudogene. The CDR3 has 18 amino acids. Written as DNA, the CDR3 is TGTGCCAGCAGCAAAGGGGAGCGGGACACCGGCTCCTACAATGAGCAGTTCTTC. It encodes CASSKGERDTGSYNEQFF.

The rearrangement uses TRBV6-6 and TRBJ2-3, with TRBD2 matching 15 bases. Trimming took 6 bases from V and 0 from J; bases not matched to a gene: 4. The CDR3 runs to 17 residues. Looked up from germline, CDR1 is MNHNY and CDR2 is SVGAGI (reference sequence). The CDR3 DNA follows: TGTGCCAGCAGGGGGACTAGCGGGGGGCCTAGCACAGATACGCAGTATTTT. Residues: CASRGTSGGPSTDTQYF.

CDR3 sequence: CSAGVALGGHNEQFF. The CDR3 DNA sequence: TGCAGTGCTGGAGTAGCCTTGGGGGGCCACAATGAGCAGTTCTTC. The rearrangement links TRBV20-1 to TRBJ2-1, with D tentatively TRBD1 or TRBD2 (6 bases each). The CDR3 totals 15 residues. V was clipped by 5 bases and J by 5 bases, with 19 bases between them. Germline values: CDR1 DFQATT, CDR2 SNEGSKA (reference sequence).

The chain employs TRBV25-1 and TRBJ2-1; 9 bases are a match to TRBD2. The germline gives CDR1 MGHDK, CDR2 SYGVNS. Losses at the gene ends were 1 base for V and 6 bases for J; bases not matched to a gene: 7. This CDR3 region has 16 residues. This CDR3 reads CASSEWGSGRSNEQFF. The CDR3 region has the DNA TGTGCCAGCAGTGAATGGGGGAGCGGGAGGTCCAATGAGCAGTTCTTC.

The rearrangement links TRBV5-5 to TRBJ2-2; D could derive from TRBD1 or TRBD2 (5 bases each). Germline loops: CDR1 SGHKS, CDR2 YYEKEE (reference sequence). The CDR3 length is 17 residues. The V end lost 9 bases, the J end lost 6 bases, and 27 bases lay between the germline ends. In DNA, the CDR3 is TGTGCCACCGAACCGGGACCAGTTGATTTGTCTCCCGGGGAGCTGTTTTTT. As protein: CATEPGPVDLSPGELFF.

A few counts support this clonotype. The chain is built from TRBV3-1 and TRBJ1-1, with D maybe TRBD1 (6 bases). CDR1 LGHDT and CDR2 YNNKEL come from the germline V gene (reference sequence). V lost 8 bases to trimming and J lost 1 base, with 17 bases between them. The CDR3 totals 15 residues. CDR3 region: CASRNTGFGNTEAFF. As DNA, the CDR3 is TGTGCCAGCCGGAACACAGGGTTCGGGAACACTGAAGCTTTCTTT.

This clonotype was observed a few times. The chain is built from TRBV11-2 and TRBJ2-1, with D unresolved. The germline V gene has CDR1 SGHAT and CDR2 FQNNGV. V was clipped by 0 bases and J by 6 bases, with 9 bases between them. This CDR3 comprises 14 residues. CDR3 DNA: TGTGCCAGCAGCTTAGAGTCCCGGTCCAATGAGCAGTTCTTC. It is translated as CASSLESRSNEQFF. Full variable domain (remainder filled in from reference TRBV11-2 and TRBJ2-1): EAGVAQSPRYKIIEKRQSVAFWCNPISGHATLYWYQQILGQGPKLLIQFQNNGVVDDSQLPKDRFSAERLKGVDSTLKIQPAKLEDSAVYLCASSLESRSNEQFFGPGTRLTVL.

V usage is TRBV24-1 and J usage is TRBJ2-5; 11 bases match TRBD2. V shed 4 bases, J shed 3 bases, and the junction held 9 bases outside the gene matches. The CDR3 consists of 17 residues. Germline lookup yields CDR1 KGHDR and CDR2 SFDVKD. CDR3 sequence (DNA): TGTGCCACCAGTGACCCCACTAGCGGGAGAGGTGAAGAGACCCAGTACTTC. Translated: CATSDPTSGRGEETQYF.

V and J are TRBV16 and TRBJ1-1; the D is unclear. The CDR3 consists of 12 residues. CDR1 and CDR2 (germline): KGHSY, FQNENV. Trimming removed 1 base at V and 8 bases at J, with 8 bases between. CDR3 nucleotides: TGTGCCAGCAGCCAATTGTCCTCCGAAGCTTTCTTT. Residues: CASSQLSSEAFF.

This clonotype turned up a few times. The chain joins TRBV3-1 to TRBJ1-2; TRBD1 agrees at 8 bases. The J segment lost 6 bases and the V segment lost 4 bases, leaving 7 bases of the junction unmatched. Germline V gene data show CDR1 as LGHDT and CDR2 as YNNKEL (reference sequence). The CDR3 has 14 amino acids. The CDR3 bases are TGTGCCAGCAGCCGATCGATGGACAGGGATGGCTACACCTTC. Encoded protein: CASSRSMDRDGYTF.

The chain combines TRBV6-5 with TRBJ2-1; 10 nucleotides match TRBD2. Germline assignment: CDR1 MNHEY and CDR2 SVGAGI. Unmatched junction bases numbered 9, after V lost 6 bases and J lost 7 bases. The CDR3 loop spans 15 amino acids. In DNA, the CDR3 is TGTGCCAGCAGGCCAGCGGGGGGGCGGGGAAATGAGCAGTTCTTC. This sequence encodes CASRPAGGRGNEQFF.

This clonotype showed up just a few times. The chain uses TRBV7-2 and TRBJ2-7, with TRBD1 matching over 7 bases. This CDR3 is built from 12 residues. V shed 4 bases and J 12 bases; nucleotides not matched to a gene: 9. Looked up from germline, CDR1 is SGHTA and CDR2 is FQGNSA. The CDR3: CASSSDRSVMYF. The CDR3 bases are TGTGCCAGCAGCTCGGACAGGTCTGTGATGTACTTC.

This clonotype occurred a few times. The rearrangement uses TRBV7-2 and TRBJ2-3; D is unresolved. Germline CDR1 is SGHTA and CDR2 is FQGNSA. The V gene lost 1 base and the J gene lost 5 bases, with 7 bases spanning the gap. The CDR3 has 13 residues. The CDR3 nucleotides read TGTGCCAGCAGCTTAGTGGCGGAAGATACGCAGTATTTT. Translated: CASSLVAEDTQYF.

Note on this clonotype: Mismatch with germline at one junction end may stem from a read error. The rearrangement uses TRBV7-2 and TRBJ1-5; D might be TRBD1 (5 bases). This CDR3 is built from 16 residues. The germline V gene encodes CDR1 SGHTA and CDR2 FQGNSA. CDR3 bases: TGTGTCAGCAGCTTAGCCTCGGCAGGGACGGGCCAGCCCCAGCATTTT. It translates to CVSSLASAGTGQPQHF.

V usage is TRBV7-3 and J usage is TRBJ1-1, with D possibly matching TRBD1 (5 bases). The germline CDR1 and CDR2 sequences are SGHTA and FQGTGA. The CDR3 runs 16 residues. Trimming removed 5 bases from V and 4 bases from J, with 20 bases in between. Written as DNA, the CDR3 is TGTGCCAGCAGCCCTGAAGGGACTGTTCTGGGCACTGAAGCTTTCTTT. Its protein product is CASSPEGTVLGTEAFF.

The rearrangement uses TRBV7-3 and TRBJ1-1, with D tentatively TRBD1 (6 bases). The V gene lost 5 bases and the J gene lost 0 bases, with 13 bases spanning the gap. CDR1 and CDR2 (germline): SGHTA, FQGTGA. This CDR3 has 15 residues. CDR3 sequence reads: CASSPQGSVNTEAFF. Here the CDR3 DNA reads TGTGCCAGCAGCCCCCAGGGGAGCGTGAACACTGAAGCTTTCTTT.

This chain joins TRBV5-1 and TRBJ1-6, with D tentatively TRBD1 (6 bases). The germline gives CDR1 SGHRS, CDR2 YFSETQ. The CDR3 sequence is 15 residues long. With 1 base removed from V and 9 bases from J, the gap between germline ends came to 14 bases. The CDR3 loop reads CASSLTGTSGSPLHF. The DNA for the CDR3 is TGCGCCAGCAGCTTGACCGGGACATCAGGTTCACCCCTCCACTTT.

This clonotype appeared a few times. This rearrangement joins TRBV4-2 to TRBJ1-5, with 7 bases aligning to TRBD1. The CDR3 totals 15 residues. The J segment lost 0 bases and the V segment lost 3 bases, leaving 2 bases of the junction unmatched. The germline CDR1 and CDR2 sequences are LGHNA and YNFKEQ. The CDR3 sequence is CASSQGQNSNQPQHF. CDR3 DNA: TGTGCCAGCAGCCAGGGACAGAATAGCAATCAGCCCCAGCATTTT.

This clonotype was found a few times. The rearrangement uses TRBV29-1 and TRBJ2-7; D is unresolved. Trimming pared 4 bases from V and 3 bases from J, leaving 16 bases between. Germline CDR1 SQVTM, CDR2 ANQGSEA. This CDR3 contains 14 residues. The CDR3 reads CSVGSQRPCYEQYF. The CDR3 coding sequence is TGCAGCGTTGGTAGTCAGCGTCCTTGCTACGAGCAGTACTTC.

V usage is TRBV2 and J usage is TRBJ2-5; the match to TRBD2 covers 10 bases. CDR3 length: 14 amino acids. The germline V gene encodes CDR1 SNHLY and CDR2 FYNNEI. The junction had 3 bases not matched to a gene; V was cut back by 5 bases and J by 3 bases. The CDR3 reads CASSRTSGEETQYF. In nucleotides, the CDR3 is TGTGCCAGCAGTCGGACTAGCGGTGAAGAGACCCAGTACTTC.

This CDR3 reads CASSQDQGLATNEKLFF. CDR3 bases: TGTGCCAGCAGCCAAGATCAGGGGCTAGCAACTAATGAAAAACTGTTTTTT. The chain joins TRBV4-2 to TRBJ1-4, with TRBD1 as a possible D gene (6 bases). V was clipped by 0 bases and J by 0 bases, with 11 bases between them. Looked up from germline, CDR1 is LGHNA and CDR2 is YNFKEQ. The CDR3 is made up of 17 amino acids.

This clonotype came up a few times. The rearrangement links TRBV7-6 to TRBJ2-5; no reliable D call. V was pared by 4 bases and J by 7 bases, with 19 bases between. Germline V gives CDR1 SGHVS, CDR2 FNYEAQ. There are 15 residues in the CDR3. The CDR3 here is CASSSSLSGRATQYF. The DNA for the CDR3 is TGTGCCAGCAGCTCCTCGTTATCGGGTCGAGCGACCCAGTACTTC.